This paragraph covers one T cell receptor (beta chain) sequence. The antigen is undetermined. The CDR3 consists of 14 residues. The V and J ends lost 4 bases and 2 bases, in that order; junction bases with no gene match: 3. Per germline, CDR1 SGHVS and CDR2 FQNEAQ. This sample was taken from a study of shared clonotypes between healthy human individuals. Study-level results: Incomplete sequencing of sorted subsets was indicated by rarefaction despite large depth. Shared clonotypes: about 5% naive CD4, approximately 3.4% naive CD8, over 2% memory CD4, approximately 0.37% memory CD8. Genetic and exposure-history diversity was limited by the few donors.

This table comes from immunoSEQ multiplex PCR, and its TCRdb copy is limited to in-frame clones, with some not included. The sample contains about 230,000 clones, 50% to 80% of which appear only once. The sequencing input was memory CD4+ T cells sorted from blood. Subset reported: CD45RA-negative fraction. This rearrangement joins TRBV7-8 to TRBJ2-3; 7 nucleotides line up with TRBD1. This receptor was taken from a man aged 30 to 45 in good health. The CDR3 loop reads CASSWGQFTDTQYF. The CDR3 DNA sequence: TGTGCCAGCAGCTGGGGACAGTTCACAGATACGCAGTATTTT.